This TCR beta chain was captured in a study of T cells in Graves' hyperthyroidism and ophthalmopathy. Whole-study results and caveats: The model's output predicted ophthalmopathy at a median of around 6.9 months prior to onset.

There were TCR beta CDR3 regions amplified from RNA transcripts. HTBI primers were employed in a first-round RT-PCR of the TCR CDR3. MiXCR, applied by TCRdb to the multiplex PCR reads, yields one record per CDR3 protein. This repertoire shows some 510,000 distinct CDR3 sequences, around 21% found once; its top ten account for approximately 26%. This clonotype occurred many times. Its antigen is not identified. V dropped 1 base and J dropped 6 bases, with 7 bases sitting between them. This CDR3 is built from 12 residues. The chain couples TRBV12-3 or TRBV12-4 to TRBJ2-7, with a weak D call TRBD2 (5 bases). This clonotype was obtained from a man in his late teens or twenties with Graves' hyperthyroidism. Sequences were obtained from blood. The CDR3 is CASSLERAEQYF. The CDR3 bases are TGTGCCAGCAGTTTAGAGAGGGCCGAGCAGTACTTC.